This T cell receptor (beta chain) appears in the sequencing data of a study of Graves' ophthalmopathy and Graves' hyperthyroidism. Overall study findings and caveats: A majority of expanded thyroid clonotypes exceeding 0.001 frequency were likewise present in blood.

The source of the PBMCs was over 8.5 ml of fresh peripheral blood. RNA transcripts served as template for amplifying TCR beta CDR3 sequences. A first-round RT-PCR used HTBI primers, followed by a second-round multiplex PCR. TCRdb re-analysed the multiplex PCR reads in MiXCR, keeping a single row per CDR3 protein. The table shows about 210,000 distinct CDR3 sequences, with around 28% occurring only once. This clonotype was picked up many times. Its antigen remains unknown. Sequencing was done on a sample of peripheral blood. This TCR was sampled from a man aged 45-65 years with Graves' ophthalmopathy.

This CDR3 reads CASSVGRVQPQHF. CDR3 DNA: TGTGCCAGCAGTGTGGGCAGGGTTCAGCCCCAGCATTTT. The rearrangement links TRBV2 to TRBJ1-5, with D perhaps matching TRBD1 (5 bases). Per germline, CDR1 SNHLY and CDR2 FYNNEI. The CDR3 is 13 residues long. Trimming stripped 4 bases from V and 6 bases from J, with 10 bases between. The full variable domain, rest sourced from reference TRBV2 and TRBJ1-5, is EPEVTQTPSHQVTQMGQEVILRCVPISNHLYFYWYRQILGQKVEFLVSFYNNEISEKSEIFDDQFSVERPDGSNFTLKIRSTKLEDSAMYFCASSVGRVQPQHFGDGTRLSIL.